This T cell receptor (beta chain) was identified during a study of T cell changes during pregnancy in multiple sclerosis. Germline V gene data show CDR1 as SGHNT and CDR2 as YYREEE (reference sequence). This CDR3 has 17 residues. V dropped 4 bases and J dropped 8; count of bases not matched to a gene: 16. Data came from immunoSEQ multiplex PCR; TCRdb stores just in-frame clones and leaves some out. The sample contains about 33,000 clones, about nine tenths of which appear only once. The chain combines TRBV5-4 with TRBJ2-1; TRBD2 aligns across 9 bases. The sample consisted of CD4+ T cells from peripheral blood mononuclear cells, taken in the third trimester of pregnancy. The source of this sequence is a female donor in good health, enrolled as a control in a pregnancy study. CDR3 residues: CASSTRLAVKNSHEQFF. CDR3 DNA sequence: TGTGCCAGCAGCACAAGACTAGCGGTGAAAAATAGCCATGAGCAGTTCTTC.